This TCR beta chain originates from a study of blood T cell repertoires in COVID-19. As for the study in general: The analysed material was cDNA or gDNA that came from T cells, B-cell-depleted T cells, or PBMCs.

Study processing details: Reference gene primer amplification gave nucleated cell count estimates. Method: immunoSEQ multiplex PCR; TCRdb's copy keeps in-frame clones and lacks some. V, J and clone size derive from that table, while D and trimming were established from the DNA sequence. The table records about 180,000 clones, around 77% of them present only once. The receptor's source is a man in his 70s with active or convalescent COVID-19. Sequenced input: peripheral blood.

The CDR3 DNA follows: TGTGCCAGCAGCCCGACGACAGACAGCTATGGCTACACCTTC. This gives the protein CASSPTTDSYGYTF. The chain uses TRBV6-5 and TRBJ1-2; tentative D call: TRBD1 (5 bases). The CDR3 sequence is 14 residues long. V lost 6 bases and J lost 4, with 15 bases in between. Germline CDR1 is MNHEY and CDR2 is SVGAGI.